Presented here are 13 T cell receptor beta chains from one specimen sequenced in a study of OX40 agonist ivuxolimab in advanced cancers. Repertoires were generated with immunoSEQ multiplex PCR, while TCRdb's copy carries only in-frame clones and drops some. The top ten hold 0.76% of the sample, which has some 81,000 clones, around 82% seen once. The sample was CD4+ or CD8+ T cells sorted from blood, taken in a trial of the OX40 agonist ivuxolimab. The receptor source for this set is an adult with an advanced solid tumor such as melanoma, head and neck, liver or kidney cancer.

The CDR3 reads CASTQPNTGELFF. DNA of the CDR3: TGTGCCAGCACCCAGCCGAACACCGGGGAGCTGTTTTTT. The chain carries TRBV28 and TRBJ2-2; D is unresolved. Trimming removed 7 bases from V and 0 bases from J, with 6 bases in between. CDR3 size: 13 residues. CDR1 and CDR2 from the germline V gene are MDHEN and SYDVKM.

This chain uses TRBV11-1 with TRBJ2-3, with TRBD2 as a possible D gene (5 bases). Germline assignment: CDR1 SGHAT and CDR2 FQDESV (reference sequence). The length of the CDR3 is 14 residues. Trimming cost V 1 base and J 1 base, with 6 bases left between them. CDR3 DNA: TGTGCCAGCAGCTTAGGCGGGCGCACAGATACGCAGTATTTT. It encodes CASSLGGRTDTQYF.

The chain carries TRBV13 and TRBJ2-5; D possibly uses TRBD1 or TRBD2 (5 bases each). The DNA end is more similar to TRBJ2-7, so the J call may be wrong. The germline V gene has CDR1 PRHDT and CDR2 FYEKMQ (reference sequence). The CDR3 runs to 13 residues. In DNA form, the CDR3 reads TGTGCCAGCAGTGCAGGGACCTCCTACGAGCAGTACTTC. Amino acids: CASSAGTSYEQYF.

The rearrangement links TRBV5-1 to TRBJ2-3; 7 nucleotides match TRBD2. There are 14 residues in the CDR3. V shed 3 bases, J shed 4 bases, and the junction held 5 bases outside the gene matches. CDR1 and CDR2 (germline): SGHRS, YFSETQ. This CDR3 is CASSWGTTADTQYF. CDR3 bases: TGCGCCAGCAGCTGGGGGACTACGGCAGATACGCAGTATTTT.

The V call is TRBV5-5, the J call TRBJ2-3; D remains unclear. The CDR3 sequence is 15 residues long. The V and J ends lost 0 bases and 2 bases respectively, with 10 bases between them. CDR1 is SGHKS and CDR2 is YYEKEE in the germline V gene (reference sequence). CDR3 sequence: CASSLAPSPTDTQYF. DNA for the CDR3: TGTGCCAGCAGCTTGGCCCCATCCCCCACAGATACGCAGTATTTT.

This clone occurred once. V usage is TRBV5-1 and J usage is TRBJ2-3, with 9 bases lining up with TRBD1. Germline CDR1 and CDR2: SGHRS and YFSETQ. V shed 3 bases and J 2 bases; nucleotides not matched to a gene: 7. The CDR3 covers 16 residues. CDR3 DNA sequence: TGCGCCAGCAGCTCTGGACAGGGGTCGATCACAGATACGCAGTATTTT. Translated, it gives CASSSGQGSITDTQYF.

The V gene is TRBV28, the J gene TRBJ2-2; D might be TRBD1 or TRBD2, each matching 7 bases. The V end was cut by 10 bases, the J end by 0 bases, with 12 bases between. CDR1 is MDHEN and CDR2 is SYDVKM in the germline V gene. The CDR3 runs 14 residues. DNA of the CDR3: TGTGCCATCAGGGGGGGCCCGAACACCGGGGAGCTGTTTTTT. It yields the protein CAIRGGPNTGELFF.

V usage is TRBV6-1 and J usage is TRBJ2-5; the match to TRBD1 covers 8 bases. The CDR3 consists of 16 residues. With V trimmed by 1 base and J by 2 bases, 6 bases remained unmatched. Germline CDR1 and CDR2: MNHNS and SASEGT. The CDR3 nucleotides read TGTGCCAGCAGTGAAGGTCAGGGGGCGGGGCAAGAGACCCAGTACTTC. Protein product: CASSEGQGAGQETQYF.

V and J are TRBV7-9 and TRBJ2-3, with 14 bases lining up with TRBD2. This CDR3 spans 17 amino acids. From germline, CDR1 is SEHNR and CDR2 FQNEAQ (reference sequence). Germline trimming cut 5 bases from V and 3 bases from J; bases unmatched to any gene: 7. The CDR3 bases are TGTGCCAGCAGCCCTGGGACTAGCGGGAGAGGGACAGATACGCAGTATTTT. This codes for CASSPGTSGRGTDTQYF.

This chain uses TRBV9 with TRBJ1-3; D is possibly TRBD1 (5 bases). Germline CDR1 and CDR2: SGDLS and YYNGEE. The CDR3 consists of 18 residues. Trimming cost V 0 bases and J 0 bases, with 16 bases left between them. CDR3 in amino acids: CASSVAVAGGTSGNTIYF. CDR3 coding DNA: TGTGCCAGCAGCGTAGCTGTAGCAGGAGGGACCTCTGGAAACACCATATATTTT. The full variable domain, in which reference TRBV9 and TRBJ1-3 provide the parts outside the CDR3, is DSGVTQTPKHLITATGQRVTLRCSPRSGDLSVYWYQQSLDQGLQFLIQYYNGEERAKGNILERFSAQQFPDLHSELNLSSLELGDSALYFCASSVAVAGGTSGNTIYFGEGSWLTVV.

This rearrangement joins TRBV11-3 to TRBJ2-3; TRBD2 is a possible D gene (6 bases). The CDR3 extends over 15 amino acids. The V end lost 0 bases, the J end lost 8 bases, and 15 bases lay between the germline ends. The germline V gene has CDR1 SGHNT and CDR2 YENEEA. The DNA for the CDR3 is TGTGCCAGCAGCTTAGATTCTCATGCCGGGGGTACGCAGTATTTT. This sequence encodes CASSLDSHAGGTQYF. The variable domain in full, with the rest retrieved from reference TRBV11-3 and TRBJ2-3, is EAGVVQSPRYKIIEKKQPVAFWCNPISGHNTLYWYLQNLGQGPELLIRYENEEAVDDSQLPKDRFSAERLKGVDSTLKIQPAELGDSAVYLCASSLDSHAGGTQYFGPGTRLTVL.

The CDR3 sequence: CASRLNDEQFF. DNA of the CDR3: TGTGCCAGCAGACTAAACGATGAGCAGTTCTTC. The gene calls are TRBV5-8 and TRBJ2-1, with no clear D. Germline V gene data show CDR1 as SGHTS and CDR2 as YDEGEE. The length of the CDR3 is 11 residues. Trimming shortened V by 5 bases and J by 8 bases, and 8 bases separated the two germline ends.

CDR3: CASSPFGLAGNTGELFF. The CDR3 region has the DNA TGTGCCAGCTCACCCTTTGGACTAGCGGGGAACACCGGGGAGCTGTTTTTT. The V and J genes are TRBV18 and TRBJ2-2; 11 bases are a match to TRBD2. The CDR3 spans 17 residues. The germline gives CDR1 KGHSH, CDR2 LQKENI. V lost 3 bases, J lost 1 base, and 4 bases stayed unmatched.